This T cell receptor beta chain emerged from a study of spatial heterogeneity in lung cancer. Notes on the study in general: Ubiquitous expanded tumor TCRs were seen in blood more at resection than at follow-up.

This clonotype was detected a few times. Its antigen is unidentified. Germline-derived CDR1 and CDR2 are DFQATT and SNEGSKA (reference sequence). J gave up 6 bases and V 1 base, and 2 bases lay outside the gene matches. This CDR3 is built from 12 residues. Stated time point: blood at routine non-recurrence follow-up after resection. Whole RNA was taken from tumor, nontumor lung or frozen PBMC; it was then sequenced unsorted. Every cDNA TCR molecule received its own unique molecular identifier. TCRdb itself ran the 5' RACE reads through MiXCR, one entry per CDR3 protein. The sample has fewer than 60,000 distinct CDR3 sequences, roughly 8.1% seen once.

The material sequenced was PBMCs, taken at follow-up. The chain combines TRBV20-1 with TRBJ2-7; 8 nucleotides agree with TRBD2. The origin of this receptor is a female donor with early-stage non-small cell lung cancer. The DNA for the CDR3 is TGCAGTGCTAGAGGACTAGCGCGCGAGCAGTACTTC. This sequence encodes CSARGLAREQYF.